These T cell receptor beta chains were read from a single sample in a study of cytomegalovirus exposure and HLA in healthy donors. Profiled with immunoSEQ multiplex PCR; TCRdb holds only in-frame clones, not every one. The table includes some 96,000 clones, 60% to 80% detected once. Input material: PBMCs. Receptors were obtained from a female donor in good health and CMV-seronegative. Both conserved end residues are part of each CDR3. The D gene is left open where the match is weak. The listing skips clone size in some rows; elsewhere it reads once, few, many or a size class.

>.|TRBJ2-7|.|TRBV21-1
TGTGCCAGTTGTCTCATAGGACAGAGGTCACTTTACCCCTCCTACGAGCAGTACTTC
CASCLIGQRSLYPSYEQYF
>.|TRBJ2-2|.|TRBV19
TGTGCCAGTATCACTAGCCACACCGGGGAGCTGTTTTTT
CASITSHTGELFF
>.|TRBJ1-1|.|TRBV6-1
TGTGCCAGTCAAGAGGGCTTAGGAGCTTTCTTT
CASQEGLGAFF
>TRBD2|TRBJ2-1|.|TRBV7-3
TGTGCCAGCAGCCTACCCAGCGGGGATGAGCAGTTCTTC
CASSLPSGDEQFF
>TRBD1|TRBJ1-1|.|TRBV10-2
TGCGCCAGCAGTAGACAGGGCACTGAAGCTTTCTTT
CASSRQGTEAFF
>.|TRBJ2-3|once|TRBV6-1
TGTGCCAGCAGTTATCCCAGAAGCACAGATACGCAGTATTTT
CASSYPRSTDTQYF
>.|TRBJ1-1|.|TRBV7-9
TGTGCCAGCAGCGTGAGACAGTCCGGCTCTGAAGCTTTCTTT
CASSVRQSGSEAFF
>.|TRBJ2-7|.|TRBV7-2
TGTGCCAGCAGCACGGGACATCCCTACGAGCAGTACTTC
CASSTGHPYEQYF
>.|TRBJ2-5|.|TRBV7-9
TGTTCCAGCAGCACAGACAGTACCCGACGTCAAGAGACCCAGTACTTC
CSSSTDSTRRQETQYF
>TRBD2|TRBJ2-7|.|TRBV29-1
TGCAGCGCCGGGCTAGCGGGAAACTACGAGCAGTACTTC
CSAGLAGNYEQYF
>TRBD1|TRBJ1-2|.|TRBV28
TGTGCCAGCAGTCAACCGGGACAGGGGTGGGTTGGCTACACCTTC
CASSQPGQGWVGYTF
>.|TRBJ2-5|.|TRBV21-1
TGTGCCAGCATCCCGGACAGCCAAGAGACCCAGTACTTC
CASIPDSQETQYF
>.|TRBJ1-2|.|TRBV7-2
TGTGCCAGCAGCTTAATTGGGCAGTCCTATGGCTACACCTTC
CASSLIGQSYGYTF
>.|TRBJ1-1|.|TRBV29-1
TGCAGCGCCACACCAGACAGGCGGGCCACTGAAGCTTTCTTT
CSATPDRRATEAFF
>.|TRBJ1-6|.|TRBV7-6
TGTGCCAGCAGTTTGAATGGGGGCCAACATTCACCCCTCCACTTT
CASSLNGGQHSPLHF
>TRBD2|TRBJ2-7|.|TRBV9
TGTGCCAGCAGCGTAATGGGGGAGGGTGGGGACGAGCAGTACTTC
CASSVMGEGGDEQYF
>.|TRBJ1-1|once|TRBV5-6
TGTGCCAGCAGCTTGGGAGGGCGAAACACTGAAGCTTTCTTT
CASSLGGRNTEAFF
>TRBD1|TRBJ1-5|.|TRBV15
TGTGCCACCAGCAGAGGGTCAGGACAGGGTCACAATCAGCCCCAGCATTTT
CATSRGSGQGHNQPQHF
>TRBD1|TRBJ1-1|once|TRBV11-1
TGTGCCAGCAGCAAGGGACAGGGACCAAGTGAAGCTTTCTTT
CASSKGQGPSEAFF
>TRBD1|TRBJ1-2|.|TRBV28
TGTGCCAGCAGTTCTCCGGGACAGGGGAACTATGGCTACACCTTC
CASSSPGQGNYGYTF
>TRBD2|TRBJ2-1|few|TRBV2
TGTGCCAGCAGTCCGTCCGGAGCGGGAACCTACAATGAGCAGTTCTTC
CASSPSGAGTYNEQFF
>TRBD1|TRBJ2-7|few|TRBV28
TGTGCCAGCAGCAGAGGGAGGGGACAGGGGAGCCACGAGCAGTACTTC
CASSRGRGQGSHEQYF
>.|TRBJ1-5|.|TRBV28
TGTGCCAGCACCCAACAGGGTTACAATCAGCCCCAGCATTTT
CASTQQGYNQPQHF
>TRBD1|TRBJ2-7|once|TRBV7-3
TGTGCCAGCAGCCAGGGGACAGTCGTTCCCTACGAGCAGTACTTC
CASSQGTVVPYEQYF
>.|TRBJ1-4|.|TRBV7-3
TGTGCCAGCAGCTTAAAGGGAGAGGGGGATGAAAAACTGTTTTTT
CASSLKGEGDEKLFF
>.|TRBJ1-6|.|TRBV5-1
TGCGCCAGCAGCTTGGAGGGACTTAATTCACCCCTCCACTTT
CASSLEGLNSPLHF
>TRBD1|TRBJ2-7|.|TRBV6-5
TGTGCCAGCAGTTACTCTGCAGGGGGCCCCTTCTACGAGCAGTACTTC
CASSYSAGGPFYEQYF
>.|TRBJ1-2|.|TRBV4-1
TGCGCCAGCAGCCAAGCTATCGCCGGTAACTATGGCTACACCTTC
CASSQAIAGNYGYTF
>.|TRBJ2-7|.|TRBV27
TGTGCCAGCAGTTTGGGGGGAGTCCCCTACGAGCAGTACTTC
CASSLGGVPYEQYF
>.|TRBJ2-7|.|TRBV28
TGTGCCAGCAGTCCGGGTCCCTACGAGCAGTACTTC
CASSPGPYEQYF
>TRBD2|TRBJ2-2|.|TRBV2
TGTGCCAGCTTGGCCCGAACGGGGGGCACCGGGGAGCTGTTTTTT
CASLARTGGTGELFF
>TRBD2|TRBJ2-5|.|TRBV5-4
TGTGCCAGCAGCCTAGGACTAGCGGGACAAGAGACCCAGTACTTC
CASSLGLAGQETQYF
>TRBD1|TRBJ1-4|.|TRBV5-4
TGTGCCAGCAGCTTGGAAACTCCGGGGGACAGTCATGAAAAACTGTTTTTT
CASSLETPGDSHEKLFF
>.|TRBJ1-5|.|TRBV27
TGTGCCAGCAGTCCTACAGGGAGCAATCAGCCCCAGCATTTT
CASSPTGSNQPQHF
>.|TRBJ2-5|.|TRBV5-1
TGCGCCAGCAGCCCCCGTGGAGGGACCATACAAGAGACCCAGTACTTC
CASSPRGGTIQETQYF
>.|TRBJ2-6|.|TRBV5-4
TGTGCCAGCAGCTTCCGACAAGCTGGGGCCAACGTCCTGACTTTC
CASSFRQAGANVLTF
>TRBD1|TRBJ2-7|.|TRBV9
TGTGCCAGCAGCCCCGGACAGGGTCAGCAGTACTTC
CASSPGQGQQYF
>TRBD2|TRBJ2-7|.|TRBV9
TGTGCCAGCAGCGGGGGACTAGGGTTGGGTTCAGAGCAGTACTTC
CASSGGLGLGSEQYF
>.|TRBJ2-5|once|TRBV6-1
TGTGCCAGCACCAGAGCGACTACCGGAGAGATCCAGTACTTC
CASTRATTGEIQYF
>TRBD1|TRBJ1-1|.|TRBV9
TGTGCCAGCAGCACCCGGACAGGGATGAACACTGAAGCTTTCTTT
CASSTRTGMNTEAFF
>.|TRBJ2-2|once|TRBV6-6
TGTGCCAGCAGTTACTCGGCCCTGAACACCGGGGAGCTGTTTTTT
CASSYSALNTGELFF